The T cell receptor beta chain described here comes from a study of T cell repertoires in ileal Crohn's disease. Study-level points and caveats: Every patient over 26.8% clonality showed endoscopic recurrence.

Trimming removed 4 bases at V and 2 bases at J, with 10 bases between. The CDR3 loop spans 15 amino acids. Germline-derived CDR1 and CDR2 are SGHNT and YYREEE (reference sequence). Sequenced by immunoSEQ multiplex PCR; TCRdb stores in-frame clones only, minus some. The sample holds 6,500 to 7,500 clones, less than 80% seen once. In regard to this clone: Its antigen is undetermined.

The chain recombines TRBV5-4 with TRBJ2-6; the D is unclear. Source material: ileal tissue. The clonotype was recovered from an adult with Crohn's disease. The CDR3 sequence is CASSADTAGANVLTF. CDR3 in DNA: TGTGCCAGCAGCGCTGACACGGCTGGGGCCAACGTCCTGACTTTC.